The 22 T cell receptor beta chains below come from one sample, sequenced in a study of blood T cell repertoires in COVID-19. The table came from immunoSEQ multiplex PCR; TCRdb's copy has only in-frame clones and leaves some out. The sample carries fewer than 500,000 clones, roughly nine tenths recorded once. Sequenced material: PBMCs or T cells enriched from blood (not recorded which). Source of these receptors: a man aged 30-40 years who had recovered from COVID-19.

The rearrangement links TRBV7-2 to TRBJ2-3, with a weak D call TRBD2 (6 bases). Trimming cost V 2 bases and J 3 bases, with 12 bases left between them. In germline, CDR1 is SGHTA, CDR2 FQGNSA. This CDR3 contains 15 residues. The CDR3 sequence: CASSLRRGGTDTQYF. The CDR3 DNA reads TGTGCCAGCAGCTTAAGGAGGGGCGGGACAGATACGCAGTATTTT. Variable domain in full (rest from reference TRBV7-2 and TRBJ2-3): GAGVSQSPSNKVTEKGKDVELRCDPISGHTALYWYRQSLGQGLEFLIYFQGNSAPDKSGLPSDRFSAERTGGSVSTLTIQRTQQEDSAVYLCASSLRRGGTDTQYFGPGTRLTVL.

The V gene is TRBV11-3, the J gene TRBJ2-2, with D maybe TRBD1 (6 bases). The CDR3 contains 14 residues. Trimming took off 4 bases at V and 9 bases at J, with 15 bases between the two ends. Germline CDR1 is SGHNT and CDR2 is YENEEA. The CDR3 DNA reads TGTGCCAGCAGCTCGGGACAACTACGCAGGGAGCTGTTTTTT. This gives the protein CASSSGQLRRELFF.

The CDR3 sequence is CASSFRGAPENGYTF. For the CDR3, the DNA is TGCGCCAGCAGCTTCAGGGGGGCCCCAGAGAACGGCTACACCTTC. The V call is TRBV5-1, the J call TRBJ1-2, with 7 bases matching TRBD1. The CDR3 length is 15 residues. Germline loops: CDR1 SGHRS, CDR2 YFSETQ. J gave up 8 bases and V 2 bases, and 12 bases lay outside the gene matches.

This chain joins TRBV18 and TRBJ2-5; D unresolved. The V end was cut by 0 bases, the J end by 5 bases, with 7 bases between. There are 13 residues in the CDR3. CDR1 and CDR2 from the germline V gene are KGHSH and LQKENI. CDR3 sequence: CASSPPGAETQYF. CDR3 DNA sequence: TGTGCCAGCTCACCACCAGGAGCGGAGACCCAGTACTTC. The whole variable domain, remainder taken from reference TRBV18 and TRBJ2-5, is NAGVMQNPRHLVRRRGQEARLRCSPMKGHSHVYWYRQLPEEGLKFMVYLQKENIIDESGMPKERFSAEFPKEGPSILRIQQVVRGDSAAYFCASSPPGAETQYFGPGTRLLVL.

This clone occurred once. This chain joins TRBV6-6 and TRBJ1-1; D gene uncertain. V was shortened by 8 bases and J by 1 base, with 5 bases between the two germline ends. This CDR3 comprises 11 residues. Germline lookup yields CDR1 MNHNY and CDR2 SVGAGI (reference sequence). The CDR3 spells CASQSNTEAFF. DNA for the CDR3: TGTGCCAGCCAGTCGAACACTGAAGCTTTCTTT.

The rearrangement uses TRBV27 and TRBJ1-1; D is undetermined. Trimming shortened V by 4 bases and J by 1 base, and 16 bases separated the two germline ends. The CDR3 spans 16 residues. From germline, CDR1 is MNHEY and CDR2 SMNVEV (reference sequence). CDR3 protein: CASSSSLLAGNTEAFF. DNA for the CDR3: TGTGCCAGCAGTTCCTCCCTTTTGGCAGGGAACACTGAAGCTTTCTTT.

The chain joins TRBV7-2 to TRBJ1-4, with D possibly being TRBD1 (6 bases). V lost 6 bases and J 8 bases, leaving 19 bases between the germline ends. This CDR3 contains 15 residues. The germline V gene encodes CDR1 SGHTA and CDR2 FQGNSA. For the CDR3, the DNA is TGTGCCAGCAGTCTATTTCGGGACATTGGGGAAAAACTGTTTTTT. Translation gives CASSLFRDIGEKLFF.

This sequence joins TRBV11-2 and TRBJ2-7; TRBD1 aligns across 7 bases. Germline V lookup: CDR1 SGHAT, CDR2 FQNNGV. Germline trimming cut 6 bases from V and 1 base from J; bases unmatched to any gene: 9. CDR3 length equals 15 residues. DNA for the CDR3: TGTGCCAGCAGGGTAATCCGGGACAGTTCCTACGAGCAGTACTTC. Encoded protein: CASRVIRDSSYEQYF.

The rearrangement joins TRBV6-5 to TRBJ2-5; 8 nucleotides agree with TRBD2. Germline CDR1 MNHEY, CDR2 SVGAGI. The CDR3 length is 13 residues. V shed 5 bases, J shed 5 bases, and the junction held 4 bases outside the gene matches. CDR3 nucleotides: TGTGCCAGCAGTCCGGGACTAGGGGAGACCCAGTACTTC. Its translation is CASSPGLGETQYF.

Here the CDR3 DNA reads TGTGCCAGTAGGGCGAGGACTAGCGGATCCTACGAGCAGTACTTC. It translates to CASRARTSGSYEQYF. The chain couples TRBV19 to TRBJ2-7; 10 bases agree with TRBD2. V was clipped by 6 bases and J by 1 base; unmatched bases: 6. The CDR3 contains 15 residues. Germline CDR1 and CDR2: LNHDA and SQIVND (reference sequence).

The chain recombines TRBV5-5 with TRBJ1-2; a weak D match, TRBD1 (5 bases). Germline CDR1 and CDR2: SGHKS and YYEKEE (reference sequence). With 0 bases removed from V and 3 bases from J, the gap between germline ends came to 12 bases. The CDR3 extends over 15 amino acids. The CDR3 nucleotides read TGTGCCAGCAGCTTGGGGGTATCGGGGGACTATGGCTACACCTTC. Its translation is CASSLGVSGDYGYTF. The whole variable domain, remainder taken from reference TRBV5-5 and TRBJ1-2, is DAGVTQSPTHLIKTRGQQVTLRCSPISGHKSVSWYQQVLGQGPQFIFQYYEKEERGRGNFPDRFSARQFPNYSSELNVNALLLGDSALYLCASSLGVSGDYGYTFGSGTRLTVV.

This chain connects TRBV6-5 to TRBJ2-3; 7 nucleotides line up with TRBD1. V was clipped by 6 bases and J by 1 base; unmatched bases: 4. The germline V gene encodes CDR1 MNHEY and CDR2 SVGAGI. There are 14 residues in the CDR3. The CDR3, as DNA: TGTGCCAGCAGACAGGGGTGGGGCACAGATACGCAGTATTTT. It encodes CASRQGWGTDTQYF.

The rearrangement links TRBV7-2 to TRBJ1-2; D is perhaps TRBD1 (6 bases). The V and J ends lost 0 bases and 3 bases respectively, with 14 bases between them. The CDR3 is 16 amino acids. CDR1 SGHTA and CDR2 FQGNSA come from the germline V gene. CDR3 residues: CASSLAPGGNYYGYTF. For the CDR3, the DNA is TGTGCCAGCAGCTTAGCCCCGGGGGGCAATTACTATGGCTACACCTTC.

The chain is built from TRBV19 and TRBJ1-5; the match to TRBD1 covers 7 bases. Germline CDR1 reads LNHDA; CDR2 reads SQIVND (reference sequence). The CDR3 runs 15 residues. Trimming took 9 bases from V and 1 from J; bases not matched to a gene: 9. The DNA of the CDR3 is TGTGCCAGCAGCAGGGGGGAAAGGAGCAATCAGCCCCAGCATTTT. Translation gives CASSRGERSNQPQHF.

The V and J genes are TRBV24-1 and TRBJ2-3; 9 bases fit TRBD2. The CDR3 is made up of 18 amino acids. Looked up from germline, CDR1 is KGHDR and CDR2 is SFDVKD. V lost 0 bases to trimming and J lost 5 bases; unmatched junction nucleotides: 11. The CDR3 sequence: CATSDLSSAGGPVDTQYF. CDR3 bases: TGTGCCACCAGTGATTTGTCATCCGCGGGAGGGCCGGTAGATACGCAGTATTTT.

The V gene is TRBV29-1, the J gene TRBJ2-7; D gene ambiguous. From germline, CDR1 is SQVTM and CDR2 ANQGSEA. Trimming took 0 bases from V and 7 from J, leaving 10 bases between them. The CDR3 sequence is 12 residues long. The CDR3 region is CSVEDSPREQYF. The CDR3 DNA is TGCAGCGTTGAAGATTCCCCTCGTGAGCAGTACTTC.

This clone was counted once. The chain uses TRBV7-2 and TRBJ2-1; the D is unclear. CDR3 size: 16 residues. Germline V gene sequence: CDR1 SGHTA, CDR2 FQGNSA. V was pared by 4 bases and J by 0 bases, with 13 bases between. For the CDR3, the DNA is TGTGCCAGCAGCTCTTCTAGACCCAACTCCTACAATGAGCAGTTCTTC. Translated: CASSSSRPNSYNEQFF.

V and J are TRBV7-3 and TRBJ2-2, with 10 bases lining up with TRBD2. The CDR3 is 17 amino acids. The junction had 10 bases not matched to a gene; V was cut back by 5 bases and J by 4 bases. CDR1 and CDR2 from the germline V gene are SGHTA and FQGTGA. The CDR3: CASSPTGLAGATGELFF. CDR3 sequence (DNA): TGTGCCAGCAGCCCGACAGGGCTAGCGGGAGCCACCGGGGAGCTGTTTTTT.

This chain joins TRBV6-5 and TRBJ2-4; D gene ambiguous. V dropped 0 bases and J dropped 3 bases, with 6 bases sitting between them. The CDR3 is 14 residues long. Germline V lookup: CDR1 MNHEY, CDR2 SVGAGI. This CDR3 is CASSYSGSKNIQYF. The CDR3 DNA sequence: TGTGCCAGCAGTTACTCTGGTAGCAAAAACATTCAGTACTTC.

The chain uses TRBV18 and TRBJ2-7; no clear D. CDR3 length: 11 amino acids. The V and J ends lost 3 bases and 4 bases respectively, with 4 bases between them. From germline, CDR1 is KGHSH and CDR2 LQKENI. The CDR3 region is CASSPQYEQYF. For the CDR3, the DNA is TGTGCCAGCTCACCCCAGTACGAGCAGTACTTC.

V and J are TRBV3-1 (or the pseudogene TRBV3-2) and TRBJ2-1; TRBD2 matches 9 bases. CDR3 length: 16 residues. With 4 bases clipped from V and 2 bases from J, the junction kept 6 bases outside the gene matches. CDR1 is LGHDT and CDR2 is YNNKEL in the germline V gene (reference sequence). The CDR3 protein is CASSPSGMGPYNEQFF. The CDR3 nucleotides read TGTGCCAGCAGCCCTAGCGGGATGGGGCCCTACAATGAGCAGTTCTTC.

This chain joins TRBV19 and TRBJ2-7; D perhaps matches TRBD1 (5 bases). The CDR3 contains 15 residues. V lost 4 bases and J 0 bases, leaving 13 bases between the germline ends. The V gene's germline CDR1 is LNHDA and CDR2 SQIVND (reference sequence). The CDR3: CASSNPGQVSYEQYF. The CDR3 region has the DNA TGTGCCAGTAGTAATCCAGGGCAGGTCTCCTACGAGCAGTACTTC.